This T cell receptor beta chain was sequenced in a study of cytomegalovirus exposure and HLA in healthy donors. Study-wide points: It was reported in a later analysis that an Asian-associated ancestry cluster showed fewer N-insertions than the 666-donor mean.

Vbeta (60) and Jbeta (13) primers were used in the PCR. Profiled with immunoSEQ multiplex PCR; TCRdb holds only in-frame clones, not every one. The data show approximately 140,000 clones, 75% to 85% seen once. A word on this clone: Its antigen is as yet unknown.

CDR3 length: 14 amino acids. From germline, CDR1 is MNHEY and CDR2 SMNVEV (reference sequence). The V and J ends lost 6 bases and 2 bases respectively, with 12 bases between them. Sequencing was carried out using PBMCs. This receptor was obtained from a human donor in good health. The V and J genes are TRBV27 and TRBJ2-3, with D possibly TRBD2 on 6 matching bases. The CDR3 DNA reads as TGTGCCAGCAGGACGGGAGTACTCACAGATACGCAGTATTTT. Protein product: CASRTGVLTDTQYF.